One and the same sample provided the 30 T cell receptor beta chains below, sequenced in a study of cytomegalovirus exposure and HLA in healthy donors. A multiplex PCR was run with 60 Vbeta primers and 13 Jbeta primers. Assay used: immunoSEQ multiplex PCR; TCRdb lists only in-frame clones, some missing. This table holds 200,000 or so clones, more than 65% found once. Sequencing was carried out using PBMCs. The receptors derive from a man in his late teens or twenties in good health and CMV-seronegative.

This chain links TRBV11-2 with TRBJ1-2; a weak D match, TRBD1 (5 bases). The germline gives CDR1 SGHAT, CDR2 FQNNGV. The CDR3 has 16 amino acids. Deletions cut 1 base from V and 4 bases from J, with 16 bases between. This CDR3 is CASSLGGSGLFYGYTF. CDR3 sequence (DNA): TGTGCCAGCAGCTTAGGGGGATCAGGGTTATTCTATGGCTACACCTTC.

This clone was counted between two and nine times. The chain carries TRBV11-3 and TRBJ1-1; D gene uncertain. Per the germline V gene, CDR1 is SGHNT and CDR2 is YENEEA. V was cut by 0 bases and J by 11 bases, with 13 bases left in between. This CDR3 is built from 13 residues. In nucleotides, the CDR3 is TGTGCCAGCAGCTTAGATCCGACCTCCGGGGCTTTCTTT. Translated: CASSLDPTSGAFF.

V and J are TRBV18 and TRBJ2-1; a weak D match, TRBD2 (6 bases). V lost 0 bases, J lost 9 bases, and 9 bases lay in between. The CDR3 is made up of 13 amino acids. From germline, CDR1 is KGHSH and CDR2 LQKENI. The CDR3 is CASSPPGGREQFF. The CDR3 DNA reads TGTGCCAGCTCACCACCCGGGGGACGTGAGCAGTTCTTC. Drawing the rest from reference TRBV18 and TRBJ2-1, the complete variable domain is NAGVMQNPRHLVRRRGQEARLRCSPMKGHSHVYWYRQLPEEGLKFMVYLQKENIIDESGMPKERFSAEFPKEGPSILRIQQVVRGDSAAYFCASSPPGGREQFFGPGTRLTVL.

The rearrangement joins TRBV6-1 to TRBJ1-2; D remains unclear. The CDR3 loop spans 14 amino acids. Germline V gene sequence: CDR1 MNHNS, CDR2 SASEGT. V lost 7 bases, J lost 3 bases, and 15 bases lay in between. The DNA for the CDR3 is TGTGCCAGCAACATTTTGCCTCTCGACTATGGCTACACCTTC. Translated, it gives CASNILPLDYGYTF.

This clone was counted a single time. The rearrangement joins TRBV19 to TRBJ1-2; 9 positions match TRBD1. The CDR3 has 15 amino acids. The V gene's germline CDR1 is LNHDA and CDR2 SQIVND (reference sequence). Trimming cost V 5 bases and J 3 bases; bases outside gene matches: 7. CDR3 nucleotides: TGTGCCAGTAGTCCCGGGACAGGGCTCGACTATGGCTACACCTTC. This sequence encodes CASSPGTGLDYGYTF.

The chain employs TRBV30 and TRBJ1-1; a weak D match, TRBD1 (6 bases). The germline gives CDR1 GTSNPN, CDR2 SVGIG (reference sequence). Between the trimmed V and J ends, which lost 1 base and 1 base, there was a span of 10 bases. The CDR3 spans 14 residues. CDR3 coding DNA: TGTGCCTGGAGTGCCACAGGGAGGAACACTGAAGCTTTCTTT. As protein: CAWSATGRNTEAFF.

This clone was seen more than once but under ten times. V is TRBV6-5 and J is TRBJ2-7; TRBD2 aligns across 14 bases. Germline CDR1 is MNHEY and CDR2 is SVGAGI. The J segment lost 5 bases and the V segment lost 6 bases, leaving 6 bases of the junction unmatched. This CDR3 is 15 amino acids long. The CDR3 bases are TGTGCCAGCAGCCCGGGACTAGCGGGAGACCACGAGCAGTACTTC. Translation: CASSPGLAGDHEQYF.

This clone was recorded once. CDR3 in amino acids: CASSPGGITEAFF. DNA of the CDR3: TGTGCCAGCAGTCCAGGGGGCATTACTGAAGCTTTCTTT. The chain has TRBV2 and TRBJ1-1; 8 bases agree with TRBD1. J gave up 5 bases and V 5 bases, and 4 bases lay outside the gene matches. The CDR3 is 13 residues long. CDR1 SNHLY and CDR2 FYNNEI come from the germline V gene.

The chain has TRBV30 and TRBJ2-7, with 12 bases matching TRBD2. The germline V gene encodes CDR1 GTSNPN and CDR2 SVGIG (reference sequence). The CDR3 sequence is 14 residues long. V gave up 2 bases and J gave up 4 bases; unmatched junction bases: 3. The CDR3, as DNA: TGTGCCTGGAGTCGACTAGCGGGAGAGTACGAGCAGTACTTC. Its translation is CAWSRLAGEYEQYF.

CDR3 sequence (DNA): TGTGCCAGCAGCTTAGGGCATGCGGGACTAGCGGGAGAGTACGAGCAGTACTTC. Protein sequence: CASSLGHAGLAGEYEQYF. The chain has TRBV7-3 and TRBJ2-7; 14 positions match TRBD2. Germline loops: CDR1 SGHTA, CDR2 FQGTGA. V shed 2 bases and J 4 bases; nucleotides not matched to a gene: 10. The CDR3 runs 18 residues.

This clone was observed a handful of times. The chain employs TRBV9 and TRBJ1-1, with unresolved D. This CDR3 comprises 15 residues. Trimming removed 3 bases from V and 3 bases from J, with 15 bases in between. CDR1 SGDLS and CDR2 YYNGEE come from the germline V gene. CDR3 sequence: CASSAFVSGDTEAFF. In nucleotides, the CDR3 is TGTGCCAGCAGCGCCTTCGTCTCCGGGGACACTGAAGCTTTCTTT.

This chain links TRBV7-9 with TRBJ2-1; TRBD2 matches 8 bases. Germline V gene lookup returns CDR1 SEHNR and CDR2 FQNEAQ (reference sequence). The ends lost 2 bases at V and 8 bases at J; junction bases unmatched: 20. CDR3 length: 19 amino acids. As DNA, the CDR3 is TGTGCCAGCAGCTTACCCCCAGCGGGAGTAGCCATCCGGATATATGAGCAGTTCTTC. Amino acid sequence: CASSLPPAGVAIRIYEQFF.

The V and J genes are TRBV6-5 and TRBJ1-2; D is unresolved. The V end was cut by 5 bases, the J end by 8 bases, with 21 bases between. Germline assignment: CDR1 MNHEY and CDR2 SVGAGI. The CDR3 runs 15 residues. The CDR3: CASSPRTTAPRGYTF. As DNA, the CDR3 is TGTGCCAGCAGTCCACGAACCACAGCTCCTCGGGGCTACACCTTC.

The chain couples TRBV5-1 to TRBJ2-7; TRBD1 is a possible D gene (6 bases). CDR3 size: 13 residues. Germline values: CDR1 SGHRS, CDR2 YFSETQ. With 4 bases removed from V and 3 bases from J, the gap between germline ends came to 11 bases. This CDR3 is CASSVGHNYEQYF. Here the CDR3 DNA reads TGCGCCAGCAGCGTGGGACACAACTACGAGCAGTACTTC.

This clone was counted only a few times. The rearrangement joins TRBV5-6 to TRBJ2-7, with 9 bases that match TRBD2. J gave up 3 bases and V 1 base, and 2 bases lay outside the gene matches. Germline lookup yields CDR1 SGHDT and CDR2 YYEEEE. The CDR3 is 14 residues long. For the CDR3, the DNA is TGTGCCAGCAGCTTGTCACTAGCGGGCTACGAGCAGTACTTC. Protein: CASSLSLAGYEQYF.

This chain uses TRBV9 with TRBJ2-7; 7 bases match TRBD1. With V trimmed by 3 bases and J by 1 base, 7 bases remained unmatched. In germline, CDR1 is SGDLS, CDR2 YYNGEE. This CDR3 contains 15 residues. CDR3 in amino acids: CASSATGDSSYEQYF. The CDR3 DNA reads TGTGCCAGCAGCGCCACAGGGGATTCTTCCTACGAGCAGTACTTC.

The chain recombines TRBV7-3 with TRBJ2-1, with D tentatively TRBD2 (5 bases). This CDR3 region has 16 residues. Trimming took off 5 bases at V and 5 bases at J, with 19 bases between the two ends. From germline, CDR1 is SGHTA and CDR2 FQGTGA. CDR3 protein: CASSGTGVALNNEQFF. As DNA, the CDR3 is TGTGCCAGCAGCGGCACCGGGGTGGCACTGAACAATGAGCAGTTCTTC.

V gene TRBV29-1 combines with J gene TRBJ2-7; no clear D gene. The CDR3 runs 13 residues. Between the trimmed V and J ends, which lost 6 bases and 5 bases, there was a span of 17 bases. Germline CDR1 is SQVTM and CDR2 is ANQGSEA. The CDR3 DNA follows: TGCAGCGTGCAACGTAGAGCTTCCGACGAGCAGTACTTC. This codes for CSVQRRASDEQYF.

The gene calls are TRBV2 and TRBJ2-4; 11 bases align to TRBD1. With 6 bases clipped from V and 7 bases from J, the junction kept 8 bases outside the gene matches. Looked up from germline, CDR1 is SNHLY and CDR2 is FYNNEI. CDR3 size: 15 residues. CDR3 amino acids: CASSNGQGARNIQYF. In nucleotides, the CDR3 is TGTGCCAGCAGCAACGGACAGGGGGCGCGGAACATTCAGTACTTC.

J is TRBJ2-5 and V is TRBV6-6; 10 bases are shared with TRBD1. The J call may be in error: the DNA end matches TRBJ2-7 better. The V gene's germline CDR1 is MNHNY and CDR2 SVGAGI (reference sequence). The CDR3 is made up of 14 amino acids. The CDR3 sequence is CASSYGTGDYEQYF. CDR3 in DNA: TGTGCCAGCAGTTACGGGACAGGGGATTACGAGCAGTACTTC.

This chain uses TRBV5-1 with TRBJ2-1; 11 bases map to TRBD2. There are 15 residues in the CDR3. V shed 4 bases and J 6 bases; nucleotides not matched to a gene: 6. CDR1 is SGHRS and CDR2 is YFSETQ in the germline V gene. The CDR3, as DNA: TGCGCCAGCAGCCTACTAGCGGGAGCGGGCAATGAGCAGTTCTTC. It specifies CASSLLAGAGNEQFF. Filled out from reference TRBV5-1 and TRBJ2-1, the complete variable domain reads KAGVTQTPRYLIKTRGQQVTLSCSPISGHRSVSWYQQTPGQGLQFLFEYFSETQRNKGNFPGRFSGRQFSNSRSEMNVSTLELGDSALYLCASSLLAGAGNEQFFGPGTRLTVL.

The chain is built from TRBV19 and TRBJ2-5; TRBD2 is a possible D gene (6 bases). This CDR3 comprises 13 residues. V lost 5 bases, J lost 4 bases, and 11 bases lay in between. CDR1 is LNHDA and CDR2 is SQIVND in the germline V gene (reference sequence). The CDR3 sequence is CASSRGTRETQYF. The CDR3 region has the DNA TGTGCCAGTAGTCGGGGGACGAGAGAGACCCAGTACTTC.

The chain links TRBV5-1 to TRBJ1-1; D is unresolved. Germline-derived CDR1 and CDR2 are SGHRS and YFSETQ. The CDR3 consists of 13 residues. The V end lost 2 bases, the J end lost 5 bases, and 10 bases lay between the germline ends. The CDR3 nucleotides are TGCGCCAGCAGCTTCCGGGGAGAAACTGAAGCTTTCTTT. Amino acid sequence: CASSFRGETEAFF.

This sequence joins TRBV5-1 and TRBJ2-3; 9 nucleotides match TRBD2. Germline CDR1 and CDR2: SGHRS and YFSETQ. This CDR3 is built from 18 residues. The ends lost 2 bases at V and 0 bases at J; junction bases unmatched: 10. The chain's CDR3 is CASSFRAGGPPSTDTQYF. CDR3 DNA: TGCGCCAGCAGCTTTCGTGCGGGAGGGCCCCCCAGCACAGATACGCAGTATTTT.

This chain links TRBV5-1 with TRBJ2-7; 11 nucleotides agree with TRBD2. V lost 4 bases and J lost 3; bases outside the gene matches: 6. From germline, CDR1 is SGHRS and CDR2 YFSETQ. The CDR3 is 15 amino acids. CDR3 coding DNA: TGCGCCAGCAGCCCCTATAGCGGGAGGGGCTACGAGCAGTACTTC. Residues: CASSPYSGRGYEQYF.

As for this clone: The junction departs from the called germline gene at one end, perhaps through a read error. This chain links TRBV5-4 with TRBJ2-3, with 7 bases matching TRBD2. This CDR3 contains 16 residues. Germline V CDR1 and CDR2: SGHNT, YYREEE (reference sequence). CDR3 DNA: TGTGCCAGCAGTTTGGCCGAGCGGGGACGCACAGATACGCAGTATTTT. It codes for CASSLAERGRTDTQYF.

The V gene is TRBV11-2, the J gene TRBJ2-7, with D possibly matching TRBD2 (5 bases). CDR1 and CDR2 from the germline V gene are SGHAT and FQNNGV. The CDR3 covers 16 residues. V lost 5 bases, J lost 1 base, and 18 bases lay in between. CDR3: CASSPQRTAYSYEQYF. The CDR3 DNA sequence: TGTGCCAGCAGCCCCCAAAGGACTGCCTATTCCTACGAGCAGTACTTC.

This clone has just a few counts. The chain recombines TRBV10-3 with TRBJ1-2, with 7 bases fitting TRBD1. Trimming at V came to 7 bases and at J to 1 base, leaving 6 bases not matched to a gene. The CDR3 sequence is 14 residues long. CDR1 is ENHRY, CDR2 SYGVKD, per germline. This CDR3 is CAIMGQHLNYGYTF. CDR3 nucleotide sequence: TGTGCCATCATGGGACAGCACCTTAACTATGGCTACACCTTC.

A few counts support this clone. V gene TRBV18 combines with J gene TRBJ2-7; D may be TRBD2 (5 bases). The CDR3 contains 14 residues. Trimming stripped 0 bases from V and 7 bases from J, with 13 bases between. Germline V lookup: CDR1 KGHSH, CDR2 LQKENI. CDR3 DNA: TGTGCCAGCTCACCACCGTCCTTTCGCGGGGAGCAGTACTTC. Its translation: CASSPPSFRGEQYF.

The chain combines TRBV30 with TRBJ1-2; D remains ambiguous. Trimming shortened V by 4 bases and J by 5 bases, and 11 bases separated the two germline ends. The CDR3 has 12 amino acids. Germline CDR1 is GTSNPN and CDR2 is SVGIG (reference sequence). CDR3 sequence: CAWTRNAYGYTF. DNA for the CDR3: TGTGCCTGGACCAGGAACGCTTATGGCTACACCTTC.